Detailed here is one T cell receptor beta chain. This record belongs to a study of T cell responses to AZD1222 COVID-19 vaccine. Profiled with immunoSEQ multiplex PCR; TCRdb holds only in-frame clones, not every one. The repertoire has around 140,000 clones, roughly 90% of them found once; the top ten carry around 3.3%. The trim removed 5 bases at V and 8 bases at J, leaving 7 bases unmatched. The germline CDR1 and CDR2 sequences are SGHTA and FQGNSA. CDR3 size: 16 residues. Doses given second, at about 4 or about 12 weeks, were pooled. This material consisted of peripheral blood, taken 28 days after the second AZD1222 dose. The TCR comes from an adult who received the AZD1222 COVID-19 vaccine. The chain has TRBV7-2 and TRBJ2-1, with 15 positions matching TRBD2. The CDR3 sequence: CASSRPGLAGGHEQFF. CDR3 DNA sequence: TGTGCCAGCAGCCGCCCCGGACTAGCGGGAGGGCATGAGCAGTTCTTC. Together with reference TRBV7-2 and TRBJ2-1, the CDR3 gives the full variable domain: GAGVSQSPSNKVTEKGKDVELRCDPISGHTALYWYRQSLGQGLEFLIYFQGNSAPDKSGLPSDRFSAERTGGSVSTLTIQRTQQEDSAVYLCASSRPGLAGGHEQFFGPGTRLTVL.